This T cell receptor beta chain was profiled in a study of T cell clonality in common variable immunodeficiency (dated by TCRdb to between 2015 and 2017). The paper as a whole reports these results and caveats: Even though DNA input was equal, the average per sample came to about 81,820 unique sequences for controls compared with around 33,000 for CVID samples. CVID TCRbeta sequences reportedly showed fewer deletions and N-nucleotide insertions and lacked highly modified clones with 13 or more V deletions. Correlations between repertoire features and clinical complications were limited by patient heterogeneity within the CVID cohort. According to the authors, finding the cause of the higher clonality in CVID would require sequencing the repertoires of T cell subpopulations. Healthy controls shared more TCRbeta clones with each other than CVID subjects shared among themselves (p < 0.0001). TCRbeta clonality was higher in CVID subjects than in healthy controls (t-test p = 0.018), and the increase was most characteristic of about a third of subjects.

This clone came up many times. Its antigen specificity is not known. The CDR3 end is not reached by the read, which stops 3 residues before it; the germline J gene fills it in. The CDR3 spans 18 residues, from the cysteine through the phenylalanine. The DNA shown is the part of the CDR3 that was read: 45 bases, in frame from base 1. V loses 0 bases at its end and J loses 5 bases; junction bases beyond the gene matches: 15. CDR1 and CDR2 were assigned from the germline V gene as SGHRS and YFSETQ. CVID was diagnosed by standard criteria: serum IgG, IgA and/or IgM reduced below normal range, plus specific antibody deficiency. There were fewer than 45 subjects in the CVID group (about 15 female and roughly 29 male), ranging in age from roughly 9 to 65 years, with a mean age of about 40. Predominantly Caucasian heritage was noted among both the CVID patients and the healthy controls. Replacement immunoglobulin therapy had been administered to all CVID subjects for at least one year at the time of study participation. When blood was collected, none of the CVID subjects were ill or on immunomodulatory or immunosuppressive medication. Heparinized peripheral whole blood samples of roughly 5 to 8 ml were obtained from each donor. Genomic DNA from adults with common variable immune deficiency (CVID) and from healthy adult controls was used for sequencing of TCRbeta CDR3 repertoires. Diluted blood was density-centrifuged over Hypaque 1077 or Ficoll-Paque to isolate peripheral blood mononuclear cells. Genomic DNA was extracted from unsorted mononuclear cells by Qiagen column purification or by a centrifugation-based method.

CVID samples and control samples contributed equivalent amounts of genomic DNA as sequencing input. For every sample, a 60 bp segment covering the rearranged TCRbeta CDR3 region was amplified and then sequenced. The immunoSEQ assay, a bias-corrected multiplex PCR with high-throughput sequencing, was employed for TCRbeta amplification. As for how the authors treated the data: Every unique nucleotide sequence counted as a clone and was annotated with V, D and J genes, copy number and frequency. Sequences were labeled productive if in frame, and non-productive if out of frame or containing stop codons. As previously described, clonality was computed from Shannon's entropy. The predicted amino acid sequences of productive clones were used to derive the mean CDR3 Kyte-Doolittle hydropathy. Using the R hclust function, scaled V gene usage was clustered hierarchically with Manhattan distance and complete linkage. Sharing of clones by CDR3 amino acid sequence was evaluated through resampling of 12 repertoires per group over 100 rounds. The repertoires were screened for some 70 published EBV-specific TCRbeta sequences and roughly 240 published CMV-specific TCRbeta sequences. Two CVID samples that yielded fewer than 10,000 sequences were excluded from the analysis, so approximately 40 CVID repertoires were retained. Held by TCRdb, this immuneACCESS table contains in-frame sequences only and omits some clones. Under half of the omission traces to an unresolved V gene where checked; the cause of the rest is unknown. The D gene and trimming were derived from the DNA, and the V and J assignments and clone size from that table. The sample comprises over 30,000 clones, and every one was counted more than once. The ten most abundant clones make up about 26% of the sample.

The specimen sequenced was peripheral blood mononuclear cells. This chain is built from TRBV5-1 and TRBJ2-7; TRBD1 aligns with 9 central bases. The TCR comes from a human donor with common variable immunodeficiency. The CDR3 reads CASSLGRGQGVASHEQYF. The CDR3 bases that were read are TGCGCCAGCAGCTTGGGGAGGGGACAGGGTGTTGCTTCCCACGAG.